Each of the 3 T cell receptor beta chains below was sequenced from the same sample in a study of T cells in Graves' hyperthyroidism and ophthalmopathy. Amplification targeted TCR beta CDR3 regions from RNA transcripts. The HTBI primer set was used in a first-round RT-PCR of the TCR CDR3. TCRdb ran MiXCR on the multiplex PCR reads and lists one entry per CDR3 protein. The sample lists a few hundred thousand distinct CDR3 sequences, approximately 14% seen once, with about 7% in the top ten. Sequenced sample: blood. Receptor source: a woman in her thirties with Graves' hyperthyroidism.

This clonotype has more than one count but fewer than ten. The rearrangement links TRBV13 to TRBJ1-6; the match to TRBD1 covers 10 bases. Germline V CDR1 and CDR2: PRHDT, FYEKMQ (reference sequence). This CDR3 comprises 16 residues. The ends lost 4 bases at V and 9 bases at J; junction bases unmatched: 9. The CDR3 nucleotides read TGTGCCAGCAGCTCAGTCCGGGACAGGGGATTTTCACCCCTCCACTTT. As protein: CASSSVRDRGFSPLHF.

This clonotype occurred many times. The rearrangement uses TRBV30 and TRBJ1-2; D remains unclear. The CDR3 has 13 amino acids. V gave up 3 bases and J gave up 0 bases, with 8 bases separating them. The germline gives CDR1 GTSNPN, CDR2 SVGIG (reference sequence). The CDR3: CAWRQSANYGYTF. The CDR3 coding sequence is TGTGCCTGGAGGCAGTCGGCTAACTATGGCTACACCTTC.

This clonotype came up many times. The V gene is TRBV28, the J gene TRBJ1-3, with D possibly matching TRBD1 (6 bases). V lost 2 bases and J lost 8, with 19 bases in between. This CDR3 contains 16 residues. Per the germline V gene, CDR1 is MDHEN and CDR2 is SYDVKM. The CDR3 loop is CASSLKWRAGDHTIYF. CDR3 in DNA: TGTGCCAGCAGTTTAAAGTGGAGAGCAGGGGACCACACCATATATTTT.